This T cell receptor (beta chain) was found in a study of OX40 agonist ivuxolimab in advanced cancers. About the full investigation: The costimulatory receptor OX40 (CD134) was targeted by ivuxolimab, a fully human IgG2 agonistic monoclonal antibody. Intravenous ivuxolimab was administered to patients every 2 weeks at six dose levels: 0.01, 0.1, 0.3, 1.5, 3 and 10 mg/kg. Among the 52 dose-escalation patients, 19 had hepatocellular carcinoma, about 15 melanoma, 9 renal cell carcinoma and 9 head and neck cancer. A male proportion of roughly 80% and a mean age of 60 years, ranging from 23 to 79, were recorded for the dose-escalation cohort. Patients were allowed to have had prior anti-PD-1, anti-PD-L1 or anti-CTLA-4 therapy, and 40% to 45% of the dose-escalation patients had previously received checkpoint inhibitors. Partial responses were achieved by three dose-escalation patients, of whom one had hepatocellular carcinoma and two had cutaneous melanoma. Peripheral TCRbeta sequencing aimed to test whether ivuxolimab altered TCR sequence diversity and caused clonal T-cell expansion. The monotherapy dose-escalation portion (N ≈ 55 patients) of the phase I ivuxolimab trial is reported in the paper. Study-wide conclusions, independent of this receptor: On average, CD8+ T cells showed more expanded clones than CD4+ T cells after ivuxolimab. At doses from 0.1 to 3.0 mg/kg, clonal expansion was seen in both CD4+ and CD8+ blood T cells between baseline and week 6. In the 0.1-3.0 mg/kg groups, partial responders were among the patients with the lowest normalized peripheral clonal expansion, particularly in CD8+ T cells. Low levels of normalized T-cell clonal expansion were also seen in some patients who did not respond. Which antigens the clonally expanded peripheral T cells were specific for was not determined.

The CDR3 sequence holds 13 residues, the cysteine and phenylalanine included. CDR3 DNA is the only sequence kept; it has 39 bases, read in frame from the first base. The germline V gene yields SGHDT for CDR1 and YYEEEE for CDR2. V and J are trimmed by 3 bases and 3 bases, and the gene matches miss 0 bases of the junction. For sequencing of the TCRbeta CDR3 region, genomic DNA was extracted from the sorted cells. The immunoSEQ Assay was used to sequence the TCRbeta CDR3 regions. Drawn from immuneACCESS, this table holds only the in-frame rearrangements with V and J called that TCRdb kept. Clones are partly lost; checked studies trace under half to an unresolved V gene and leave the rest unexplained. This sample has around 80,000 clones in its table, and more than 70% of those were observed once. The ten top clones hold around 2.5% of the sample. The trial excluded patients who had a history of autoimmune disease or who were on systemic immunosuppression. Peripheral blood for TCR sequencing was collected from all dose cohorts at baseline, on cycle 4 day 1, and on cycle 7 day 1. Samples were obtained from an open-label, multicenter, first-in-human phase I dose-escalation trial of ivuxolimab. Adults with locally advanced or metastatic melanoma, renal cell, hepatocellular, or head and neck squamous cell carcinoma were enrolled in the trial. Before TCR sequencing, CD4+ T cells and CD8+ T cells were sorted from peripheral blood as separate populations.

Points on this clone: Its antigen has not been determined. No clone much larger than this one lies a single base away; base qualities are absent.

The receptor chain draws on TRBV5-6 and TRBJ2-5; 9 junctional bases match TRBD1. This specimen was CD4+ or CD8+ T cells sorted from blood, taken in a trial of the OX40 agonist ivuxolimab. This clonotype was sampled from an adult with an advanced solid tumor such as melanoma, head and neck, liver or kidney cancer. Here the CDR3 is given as CASSWTGEETQYF. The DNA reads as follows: TGTGCCAGCAGCTGGACAGGGGAAGAGACCCAGTACTTC. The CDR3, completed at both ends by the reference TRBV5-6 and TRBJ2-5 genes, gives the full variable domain DAGVTQSPTHLIKTRGQQVTLRCSPKSGHDTVSWYQQALGQGPQFIFQYYEEEERQRGNFPDRFSGHQFPNYSSELNVNALLLGDSALYLCASSWTGEETQYFGPGTRLLVL.